This entry is about one T cell receptor (beta chain). The CDR3 covers 12 residues. CDR1 is SQVTM, CDR2 ANQGSEA, per germline. V was clipped by 4 bases and J by 5 bases; unmatched bases: 4. The sample comes from a study of blood T cell repertoires in COVID-19. Study overall: Samples came from the United States, Italy and Spain, spanning acute and convalescent COVID-19. From T cells, B-cell-depleted T cells, or PBMCs came the material, which was cDNA or gDNA.

The authors' processing: Scientists estimated how many nucleated cells there were by amplifying reference gene primers. Here immunoSEQ multiplex PCR was the method, and the copy in TCRdb shows in-frame clones only, minus some. From that table come the V and J calls and clone size; the DNA was used to work out D and trimming. Counted here are 55,000 to 70,000 clones, approximately 82% occurring once; the ten biggest clones make up about a tenth. The chain has TRBV29-1 and TRBJ1-1, with 7 nucleotides matching TRBD1. The sequence was collected from a woman of 80 years or more with acute or convalescent COVID-19. Sequenced sample: peripheral blood. CDR3 residues: CSVVRGKTEAFF. CDR3 in DNA: TGCAGCGTTGTCAGGGGGAAGACTGAAGCTTTCTTT.